This TCR beta chain stems from a study of CD8 T cells in Susac syndrome (dated by TCRdb to the late 2010s). Background on the whole study: Repertoire sequencing was used to test whether CD8+ T cell activation and differentiation in Susac syndrome was antigen driven. On the study overall, not on this receptor specifically: The number of individuals in the TCR sequencing and HLA analysis was acknowledged as relatively small.

Peripheral blood CD8+ and CD4+ T cells from healthy donors, Susac syndrome patients and multiple sclerosis patients were profiled using high-throughput TCR beta sequencing. The healthy donors served as controls matched for age and sex. Bulk CD8+ and CD4+ T cells were purified magnetically by negative isolation, whereas CD8+ TEMRA cells were enriched by FACS. Blood was collected in EDTA tubes and processed within 24 hours, with PBMCs isolated through density gradient centrifugation. PBMCs intended for TCR sequencing were frozen in liquid nitrogen and were later thawed in a 37 degrees C water bath. The sorted or isolated CD4+, CD8+ and CD8+ TEMRA cells reached a purity of at least 90%. CDR1 MGHDK and CDR2 SYGVNS are derived from the germline V gene. Ends trimmed: V by 5 bases, J by 5 bases; bases unmatched to a gene: 11. The cysteine opens and the phenylalanine closes a CDR3 of 16 amino acids. Only the CDR3 part of the read is kept: 48 bases, read in frame from the first base.

RNA was extracted using the RNeasy kit, and about 0.5 to 1 ug of the RNA was reverse transcribed with random hexamers. TCR beta CDR3 regions were amplified with the immunoSEQ multiplex PCR assay covering 54 Vbeta and 13 Jbeta segments. Bias from PCR amplification was corrected by using a synthetic template baseline for primer optimization and for computational correction. From the authors' description of their analysis: Only productive sequences were kept, with reads annotated to V, D and J genes according to IMGT and analyzed in immunoSEQ Analyzer. Clonality was computed as one minus Shannon entropy normalized by log2 of the number of productive unique sequences. For each patient and control, public and private clones were evaluated within the 100 most prevalent clones. Clones were defined as Susac-specific when absent from the healthy and MS cohorts, from roughly 1,100 published viral clones and from other ImmuneACCESS disease sequences. TCRdb reanalyzed the raw reads on its own, using fastp at Q25 for trimming and MiXCR for clone calling, and kept in-frame beta chains. Every CDR3 protein is listed once, alongside the most common genes and DNA of its rows. TCRdb, not the authors, supplied the V and J calls. The sample table lists 110,000 or so distinct CDR3 sequences, approximately 91% of them with a count of one. The top ten clonotypes cover around 0.15% of the sample.

A word on this clonotype: The clone's antigen remains unknown. Base qualities are not recorded, but no much larger clone differs from it by a single base.

Specimen: CD4+ T cells from PBMCs. Recombination connected TRBV25-1 to TRBJ2-5, with 10 junctional bases fitting TRBD1. The sequence came from a human donor in good health. DNA sequence: TGTGCCAGCAGTCCCGGGGACAGGGGCGGGGAGGAGACCCAGTACTTC. This encodes CASSPGDRGGEETQYF.